What follows are 2 T cell receptor beta chains derived from one specimen sequenced in a study of blood T cell repertoires in COVID-19. TCRdb keeps only in-frame clones here, not all; method: immunoSEQ multiplex PCR. The sample comprises some 170,000 clones, over 80% of which are singletons, and 6.5% to 7.5% rests with the top ten. The material sequenced was peripheral blood. These receptors were taken from a woman aged 35 to 49 with COVID-19, enrolled during active disease.

The chain uses TRBV5-1 and TRBJ2-2; D is perhaps TRBD2 (6 bases). V lost 5 bases, J lost 5 bases, and 13 bases lay in between. This CDR3 region has 14 residues. Germline lookup yields CDR1 SGHRS and CDR2 YFSETQ. For the CDR3, the DNA is TGCGCCAGCAGTGGAGGGAGAGGGACCGGGGAGCTGTTTTTT. Its translation is CASSGGRGTGELFF.

The chain is built from TRBV27 and TRBJ1-1, with TRBD1 identical over 7 bases. The CDR3 contains 15 residues. Germline loops: CDR1 MNHEY, CDR2 SMNVEV (reference sequence). After removal of 5 bases from V and 0 bases from J, the junction contained 6 bases not matched to a gene. The CDR3: CASSPLRGMNTEAFF. CDR3 coding DNA: TGTGCCAGCAGTCCCCTCAGGGGGATGAACACTGAAGCTTTCTTT.